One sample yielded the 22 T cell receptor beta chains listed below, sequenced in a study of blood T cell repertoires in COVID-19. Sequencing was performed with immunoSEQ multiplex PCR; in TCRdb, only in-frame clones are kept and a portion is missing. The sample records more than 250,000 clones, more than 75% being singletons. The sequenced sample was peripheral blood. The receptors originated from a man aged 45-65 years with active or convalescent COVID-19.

CDR3 DNA: TGTGCCACCCGGGACAGCCATAATTCACCCCTCCACTTT. Protein sequence: CATRDSHNSPLHF. The V gene is TRBV10-3, the J gene TRBJ1-6; TRBD1 matches at 7 bases. Germline assignment: CDR1 ENHRY and CDR2 SYGVKD. The V gene end was trimmed by 10 bases and the J gene end by 5 bases; junction bases not matched to a gene: 5. This CDR3 has 13 residues.

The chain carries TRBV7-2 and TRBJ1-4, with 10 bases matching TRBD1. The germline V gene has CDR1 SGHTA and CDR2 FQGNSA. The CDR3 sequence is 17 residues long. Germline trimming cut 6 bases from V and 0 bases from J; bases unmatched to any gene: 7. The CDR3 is CASSSGTGVSTNEKLFF. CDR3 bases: TGTGCCAGCAGTTCCGGGACAGGGGTCTCAACTAATGAAAAACTGTTTTTT. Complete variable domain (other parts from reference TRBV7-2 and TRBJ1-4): GAGVSQSPSNKVTEKGKDVELRCDPISGHTALYWYRQSLGQGLEFLIYFQGNSAPDKSGLPSDRFSAERTGGSVSTLTIQRTQQEDSAVYLCASSSGTGVSTNEKLFFGSGTQLSVL.

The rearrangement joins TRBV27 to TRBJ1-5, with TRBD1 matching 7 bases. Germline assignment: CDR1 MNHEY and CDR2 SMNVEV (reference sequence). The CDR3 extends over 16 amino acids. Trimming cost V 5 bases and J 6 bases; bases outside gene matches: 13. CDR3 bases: TGTGCCAGCAGTCCGTCGACAGGGTACAGGGGTCAGCCCCAGCATTTT. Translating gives CASSPSTGYRGQPQHF.

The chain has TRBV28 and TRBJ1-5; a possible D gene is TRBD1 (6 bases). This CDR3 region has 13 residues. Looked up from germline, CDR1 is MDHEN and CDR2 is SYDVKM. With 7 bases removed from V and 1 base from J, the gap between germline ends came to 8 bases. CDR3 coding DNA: TGTGCCAGCAAAAGGGGGAGCAATCAGCCCCAGCATTTT. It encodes CASKRGSNQPQHF.

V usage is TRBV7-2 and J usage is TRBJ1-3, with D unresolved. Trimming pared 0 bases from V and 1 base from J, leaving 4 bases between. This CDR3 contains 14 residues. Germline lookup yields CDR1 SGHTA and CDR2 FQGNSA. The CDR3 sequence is CASSLAKSGNTIYF. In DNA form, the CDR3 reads TGTGCCAGCAGCTTAGCCAAATCTGGAAACACCATATATTTT.

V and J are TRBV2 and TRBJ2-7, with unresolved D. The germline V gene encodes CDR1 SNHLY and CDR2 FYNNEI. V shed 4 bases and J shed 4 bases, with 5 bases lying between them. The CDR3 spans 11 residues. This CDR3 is CASSVLYEQYF. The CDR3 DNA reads TGTGCCAGCAGTGTACTGTACGAGCAGTACTTC.

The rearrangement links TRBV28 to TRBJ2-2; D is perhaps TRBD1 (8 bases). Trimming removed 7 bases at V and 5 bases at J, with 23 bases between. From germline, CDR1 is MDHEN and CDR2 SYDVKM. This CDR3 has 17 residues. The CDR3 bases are TGTGCCAGCATCAAAGGGGAGGGGCAGGGGGCGACCGGGGAGCTGTTTTTT. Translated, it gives CASIKGEGQGATGELFF.

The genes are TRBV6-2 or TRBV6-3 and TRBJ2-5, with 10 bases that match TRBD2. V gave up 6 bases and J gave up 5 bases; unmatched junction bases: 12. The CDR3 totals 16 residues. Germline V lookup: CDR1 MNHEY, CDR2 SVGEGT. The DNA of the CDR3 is TGTGCCAGCAGCGAAGCGCCCCCTAGCGGGAGTGAGACCCAGTACTTC. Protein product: CASSEAPPSGSETQYF.

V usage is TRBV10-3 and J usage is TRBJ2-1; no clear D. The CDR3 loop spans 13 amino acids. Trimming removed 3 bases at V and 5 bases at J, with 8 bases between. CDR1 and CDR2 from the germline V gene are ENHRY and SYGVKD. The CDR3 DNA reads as TGTGCCATCAGTGAAAGAGGAGACAATGAGCAGTTCTTC. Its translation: CAISERGDNEQFF.

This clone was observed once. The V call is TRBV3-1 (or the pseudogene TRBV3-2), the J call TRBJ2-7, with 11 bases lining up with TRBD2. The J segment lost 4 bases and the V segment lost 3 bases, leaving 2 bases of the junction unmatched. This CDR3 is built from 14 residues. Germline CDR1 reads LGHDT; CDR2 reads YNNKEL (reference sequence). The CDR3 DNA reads TGTGCCAGCAGCCAGACTAGCGGGAAGTACGAGCAGTACTTC. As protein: CASSQTSGKYEQYF.

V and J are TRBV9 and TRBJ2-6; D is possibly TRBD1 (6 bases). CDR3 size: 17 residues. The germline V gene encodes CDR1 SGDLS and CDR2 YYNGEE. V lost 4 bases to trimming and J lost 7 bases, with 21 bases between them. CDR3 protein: CASSRSDSRDAANVLTF. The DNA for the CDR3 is TGTGCCAGCAGCCGGTCGGACAGTCGGGATGCAGCCAACGTCCTGACTTTC.

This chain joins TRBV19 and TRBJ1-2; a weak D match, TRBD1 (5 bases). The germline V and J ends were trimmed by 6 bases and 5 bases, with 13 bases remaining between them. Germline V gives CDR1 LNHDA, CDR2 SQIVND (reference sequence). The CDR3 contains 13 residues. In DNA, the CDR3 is TGTGCCAGTAGGAGCGGGACTGCGTATGGCTACACCTTC. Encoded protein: CASRSGTAYGYTF.

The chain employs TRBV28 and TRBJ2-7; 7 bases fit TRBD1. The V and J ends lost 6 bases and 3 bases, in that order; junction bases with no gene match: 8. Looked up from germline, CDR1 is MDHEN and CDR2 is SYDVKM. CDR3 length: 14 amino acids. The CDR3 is CASSPSGTVYEQYF. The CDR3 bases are TGTGCCAGCAGCCCCTCGGGGACAGTCTACGAGCAGTACTTC.

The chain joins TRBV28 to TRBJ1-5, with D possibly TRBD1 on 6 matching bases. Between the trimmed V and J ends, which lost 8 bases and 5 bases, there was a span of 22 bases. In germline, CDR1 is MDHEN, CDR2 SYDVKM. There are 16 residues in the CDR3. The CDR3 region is CASDPTSGAPHQPQHF. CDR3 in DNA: TGTGCCAGCGACCCTACCTCAGGGGCCCCCCATCAGCCCCAGCATTTT.

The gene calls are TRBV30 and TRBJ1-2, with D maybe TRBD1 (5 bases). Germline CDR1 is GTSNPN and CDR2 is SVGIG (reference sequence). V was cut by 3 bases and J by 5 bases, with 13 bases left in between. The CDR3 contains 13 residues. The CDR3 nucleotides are TGTGCCTGGAGCCTGGGCAGGGCATATGGCTACACCTTC. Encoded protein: CAWSLGRAYGYTF.

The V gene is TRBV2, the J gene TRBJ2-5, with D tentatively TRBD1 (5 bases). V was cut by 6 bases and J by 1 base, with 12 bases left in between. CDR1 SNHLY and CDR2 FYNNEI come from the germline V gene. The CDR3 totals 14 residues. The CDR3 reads CASSFRQSQETQYF. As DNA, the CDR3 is TGTGCCAGCAGCTTTAGACAGTCCCAAGAGACCCAGTACTTC.

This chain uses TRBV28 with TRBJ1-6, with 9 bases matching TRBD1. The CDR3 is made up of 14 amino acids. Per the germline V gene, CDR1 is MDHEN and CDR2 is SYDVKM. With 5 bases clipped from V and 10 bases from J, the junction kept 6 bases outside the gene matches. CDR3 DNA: TGTGCCAGCAGTCGGACAGGGGAAGGCTCACCCCTCCACTTT. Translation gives CASSRTGEGSPLHF.

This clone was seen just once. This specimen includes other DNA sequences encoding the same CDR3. CDR3 bases: TGTGCCAGTAGTACGGGACAGGGCCACACTGAAGCTTTCTTT. The encoded protein is CASSTGQGHTEAFF. The V call is TRBV19, the J call TRBJ1-1; 9 bases align to TRBD1. Unmatched junction bases numbered 3, after V lost 4 bases and J lost 3 bases. The length of the CDR3 is 14 residues. Per the germline V gene, CDR1 is LNHDA and CDR2 is SQIVND (reference sequence).

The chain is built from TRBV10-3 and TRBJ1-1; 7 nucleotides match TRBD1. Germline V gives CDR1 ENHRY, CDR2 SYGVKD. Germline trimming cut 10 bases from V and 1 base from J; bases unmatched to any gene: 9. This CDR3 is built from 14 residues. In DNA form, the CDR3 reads TGTGCCACTACCACCGGACAGGAGAACACTGAAGCTTTCTTT. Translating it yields CATTTGQENTEAFF.

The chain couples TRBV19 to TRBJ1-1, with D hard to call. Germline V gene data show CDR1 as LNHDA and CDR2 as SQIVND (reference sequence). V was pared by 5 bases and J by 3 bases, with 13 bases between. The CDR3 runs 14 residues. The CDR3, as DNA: TGTGCCAGTAGTGCATACAGCAGAGACACTGAAGCTTTCTTT. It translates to CASSAYSRDTEAFF.

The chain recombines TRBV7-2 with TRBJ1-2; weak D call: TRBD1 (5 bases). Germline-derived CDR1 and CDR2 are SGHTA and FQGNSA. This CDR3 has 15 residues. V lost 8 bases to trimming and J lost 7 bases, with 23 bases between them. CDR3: CASRLSRWGATGYTF. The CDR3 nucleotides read TGTGCCAGCCGCCTTAGTAGGTGGGGCGCGACTGGCTACACCTTC.

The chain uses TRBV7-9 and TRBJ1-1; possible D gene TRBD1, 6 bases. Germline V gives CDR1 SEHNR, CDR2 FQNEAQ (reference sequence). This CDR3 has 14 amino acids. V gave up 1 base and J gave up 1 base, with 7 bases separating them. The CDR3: CASSLGTANTEAFF. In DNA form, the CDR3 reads TGTGCCAGCAGCTTAGGGACAGCGAACACTGAAGCTTTCTTT.